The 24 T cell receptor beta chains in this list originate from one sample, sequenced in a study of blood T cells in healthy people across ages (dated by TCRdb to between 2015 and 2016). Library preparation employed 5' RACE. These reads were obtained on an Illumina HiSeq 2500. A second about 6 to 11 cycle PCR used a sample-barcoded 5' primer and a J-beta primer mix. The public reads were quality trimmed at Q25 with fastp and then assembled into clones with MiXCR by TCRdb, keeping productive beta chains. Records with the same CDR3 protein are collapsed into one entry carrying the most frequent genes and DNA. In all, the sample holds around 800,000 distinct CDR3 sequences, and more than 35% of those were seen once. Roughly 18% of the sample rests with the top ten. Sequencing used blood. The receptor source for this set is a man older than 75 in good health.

CDR3 sequence (DNA): TGTGCCAGCAGCCGACAACCCGGGGCCCAAGAGACCCAGTACTTC. Protein sequence: CASSRQPGAQETQYF. The J gene is TRBJ2-5, the V gene TRBV5-5; D possibly uses TRBD1 or TRBD2 (5 bases each). The CDR3 has 15 residues. Trimming removed 4 bases at V and 1 base at J, with 14 bases between. The V gene's germline CDR1 is SGHKS and CDR2 YYEKEE (reference sequence).

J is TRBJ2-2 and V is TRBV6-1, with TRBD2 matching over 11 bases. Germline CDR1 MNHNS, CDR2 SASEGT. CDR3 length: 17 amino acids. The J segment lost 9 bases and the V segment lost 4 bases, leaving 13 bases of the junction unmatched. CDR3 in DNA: TGTGCCAGCAGTGCGACTAGCGGGACAACCTCCCCCCGGGAGCTGTTTTTT. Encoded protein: CASSATSGTTSPRELFF.

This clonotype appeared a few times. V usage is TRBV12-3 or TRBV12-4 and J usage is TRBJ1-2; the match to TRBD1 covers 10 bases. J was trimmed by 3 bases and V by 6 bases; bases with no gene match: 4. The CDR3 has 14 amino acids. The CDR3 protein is CASRGTGADYGYTF. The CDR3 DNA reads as TGTGCCAGCAGAGGGACAGGGGCTGACTATGGCTACACCTTC.

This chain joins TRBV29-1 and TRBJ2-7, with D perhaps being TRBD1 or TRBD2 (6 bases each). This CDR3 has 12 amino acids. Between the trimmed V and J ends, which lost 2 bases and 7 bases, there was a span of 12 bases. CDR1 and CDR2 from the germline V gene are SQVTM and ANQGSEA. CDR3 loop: CSVESGGGEQYF. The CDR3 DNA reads TGCAGCGTTGAATCCGGGGGCGGAGAGCAGTACTTC.

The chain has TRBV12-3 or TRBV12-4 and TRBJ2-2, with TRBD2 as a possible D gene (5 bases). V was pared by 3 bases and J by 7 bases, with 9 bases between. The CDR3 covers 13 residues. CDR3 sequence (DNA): TGTGCCAGCAGTTTGGGTGAGGGCGGGGAGCTGTTTTTT. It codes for CASSLGEGGELFF.

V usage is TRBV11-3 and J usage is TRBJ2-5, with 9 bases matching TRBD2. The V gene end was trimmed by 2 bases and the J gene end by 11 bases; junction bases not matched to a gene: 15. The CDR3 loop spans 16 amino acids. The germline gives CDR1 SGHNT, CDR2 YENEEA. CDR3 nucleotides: TGTGCCAGCAGCTTACGACCAGCGGGAGGAGGTAATGAGCAGTACTTC. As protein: CASSLRPAGGGNEQYF.

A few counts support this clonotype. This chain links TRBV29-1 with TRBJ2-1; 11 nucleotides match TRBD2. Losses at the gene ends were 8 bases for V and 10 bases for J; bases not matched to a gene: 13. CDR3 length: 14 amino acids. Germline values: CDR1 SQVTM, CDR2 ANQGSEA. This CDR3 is CSPGTTSGSEEQFF. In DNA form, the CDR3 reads TGCAGCCCAGGGACAACTAGCGGGAGTGAAGAGCAGTTCTTC.

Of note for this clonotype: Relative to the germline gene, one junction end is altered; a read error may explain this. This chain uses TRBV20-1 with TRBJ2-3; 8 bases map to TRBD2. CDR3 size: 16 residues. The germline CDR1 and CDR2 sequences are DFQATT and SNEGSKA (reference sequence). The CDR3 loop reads CSANYRFTSGTDAQYF. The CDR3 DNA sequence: TGCAGTGCCAACTACCGATTTACTAGCGGCACAGATGCGCAGTATTTT.

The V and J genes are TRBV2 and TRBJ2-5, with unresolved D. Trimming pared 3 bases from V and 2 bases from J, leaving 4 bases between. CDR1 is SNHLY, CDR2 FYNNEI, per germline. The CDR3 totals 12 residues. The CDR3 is CASSERQETQYF. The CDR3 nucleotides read TGTGCCAGCAGTGAGAGACAAGAGACCCAGTACTTC.

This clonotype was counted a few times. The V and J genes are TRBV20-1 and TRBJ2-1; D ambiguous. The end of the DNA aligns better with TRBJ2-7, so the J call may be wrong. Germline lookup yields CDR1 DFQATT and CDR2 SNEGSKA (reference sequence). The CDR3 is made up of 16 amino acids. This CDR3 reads CSANQIEAVSYNEQYF. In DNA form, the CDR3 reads TGCAGTGCTAACCAAATCGAGGCCGTTTCCTACAATGAGCAGTACTTC.

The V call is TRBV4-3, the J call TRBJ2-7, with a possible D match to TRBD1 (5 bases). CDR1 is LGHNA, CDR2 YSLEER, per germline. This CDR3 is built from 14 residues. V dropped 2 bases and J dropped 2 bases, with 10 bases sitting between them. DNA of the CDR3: TGCGCCAGCAGCCAACCTACAGGTACCTACGAGCAGTACTTC. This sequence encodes CASSQPTGTYEQYF.

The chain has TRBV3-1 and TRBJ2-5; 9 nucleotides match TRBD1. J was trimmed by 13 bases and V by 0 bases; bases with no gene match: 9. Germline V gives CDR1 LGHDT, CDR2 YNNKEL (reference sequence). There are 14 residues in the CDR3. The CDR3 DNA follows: TGTGCCAGCAGCCAAGATCCCCGGGACAGGGTGCCGTACTTC. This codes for CASSQDPRDRVPYF.

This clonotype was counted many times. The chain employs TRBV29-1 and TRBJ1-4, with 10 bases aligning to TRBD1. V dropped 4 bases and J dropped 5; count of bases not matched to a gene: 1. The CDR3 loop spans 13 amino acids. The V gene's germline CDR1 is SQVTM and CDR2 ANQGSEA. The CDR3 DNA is TGCAGCGTTGCGGGACAGGGGAATGAAAAACTGTTTTTT. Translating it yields CSVAGQGNEKLFF.

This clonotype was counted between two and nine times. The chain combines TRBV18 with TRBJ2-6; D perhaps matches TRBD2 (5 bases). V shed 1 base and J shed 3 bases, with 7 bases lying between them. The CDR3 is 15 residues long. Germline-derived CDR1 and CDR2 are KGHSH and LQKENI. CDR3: CASSPRGLGANVLTF. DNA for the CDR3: TGTGCCAGCTCACCACGAGGACTTGGGGCCAACGTCCTGACTTTC.

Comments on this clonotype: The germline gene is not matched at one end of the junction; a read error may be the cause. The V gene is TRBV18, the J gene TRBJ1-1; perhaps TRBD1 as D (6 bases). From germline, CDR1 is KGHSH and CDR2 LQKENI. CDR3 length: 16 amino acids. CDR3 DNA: TGTGCCGGCTCACCGTCCAGGGGAGGGACGAACACTGAAGCTTTCTTT. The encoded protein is CAGSPSRGGTNTEAFF.

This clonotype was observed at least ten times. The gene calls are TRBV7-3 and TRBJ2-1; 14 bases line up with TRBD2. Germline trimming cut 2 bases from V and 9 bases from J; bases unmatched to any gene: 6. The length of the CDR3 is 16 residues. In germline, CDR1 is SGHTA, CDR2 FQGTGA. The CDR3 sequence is CASSLPGLAGVGEQFF. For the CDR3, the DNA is TGTGCCAGCAGCTTACCGGGACTAGCGGGAGTTGGTGAGCAGTTCTTC. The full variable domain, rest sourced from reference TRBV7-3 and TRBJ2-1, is GAGVSQTPSNKVTEKGKYVELRCDPISGHTALYWYRQSLGQGPEFLIYFQGTGAADDSGLPNDRFFAVRPEGSVSTLKIQRTERGDSAVYLCASSLPGLAGVGEQFFGPGTRLTVL.

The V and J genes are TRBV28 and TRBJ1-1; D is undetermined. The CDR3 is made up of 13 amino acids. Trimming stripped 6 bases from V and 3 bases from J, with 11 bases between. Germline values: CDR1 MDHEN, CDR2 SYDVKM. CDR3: CASSFEADTEAFF. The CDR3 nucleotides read TGTGCCAGCAGCTTTGAAGCGGACACTGAAGCTTTCTTT.

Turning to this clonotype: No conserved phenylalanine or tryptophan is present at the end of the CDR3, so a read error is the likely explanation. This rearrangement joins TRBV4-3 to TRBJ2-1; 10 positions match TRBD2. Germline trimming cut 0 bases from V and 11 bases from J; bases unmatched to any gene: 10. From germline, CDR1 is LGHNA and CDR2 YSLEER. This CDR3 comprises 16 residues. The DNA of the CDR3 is TGCGCCAGCAGCCAAGATCAACTAGCGGGGAATAATAAGCAGTTCTCC. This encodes CASSQDQLAGNNKQFS.

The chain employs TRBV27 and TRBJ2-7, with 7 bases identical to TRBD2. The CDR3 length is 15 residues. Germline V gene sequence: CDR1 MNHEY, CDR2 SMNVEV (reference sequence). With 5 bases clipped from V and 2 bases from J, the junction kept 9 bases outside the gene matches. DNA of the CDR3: TGTGCCAGCAGTCCCAGGGCTAGCGGCCCCTACGAGCAGTACTTC. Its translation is CASSPRASGPYEQYF.

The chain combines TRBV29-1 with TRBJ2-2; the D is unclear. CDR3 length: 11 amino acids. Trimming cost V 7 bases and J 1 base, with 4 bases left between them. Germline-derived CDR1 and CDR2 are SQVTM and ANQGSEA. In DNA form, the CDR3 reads TGCAGCGCAGGGAACACCGGGGAGCTGTTTTTT. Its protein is CSAGNTGELFF.

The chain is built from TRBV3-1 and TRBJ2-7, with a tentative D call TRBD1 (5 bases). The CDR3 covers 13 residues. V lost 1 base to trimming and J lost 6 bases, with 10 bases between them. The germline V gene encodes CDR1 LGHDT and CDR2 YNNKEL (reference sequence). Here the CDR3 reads CASSQVRASEQYF. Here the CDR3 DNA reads TGTGCCAGCAGCCAAGTCAGGGCGAGCGAGCAGTACTTC.

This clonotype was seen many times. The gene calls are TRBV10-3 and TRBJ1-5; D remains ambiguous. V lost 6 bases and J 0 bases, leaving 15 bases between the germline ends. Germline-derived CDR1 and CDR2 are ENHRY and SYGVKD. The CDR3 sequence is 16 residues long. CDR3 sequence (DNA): TGTGCCATCAGCCCCCGGCAGAAAGATAGCAATCAGCCCCAGCATTTT. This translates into CAISPRQKDSNQPQHF.

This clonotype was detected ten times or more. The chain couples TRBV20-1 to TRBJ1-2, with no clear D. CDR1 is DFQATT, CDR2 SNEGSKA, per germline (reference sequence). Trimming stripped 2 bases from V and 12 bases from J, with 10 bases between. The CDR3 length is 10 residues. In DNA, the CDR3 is TGCAGTGCTAGAAGTAGGGTTCACACCTTC. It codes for CSARSRVHTF.

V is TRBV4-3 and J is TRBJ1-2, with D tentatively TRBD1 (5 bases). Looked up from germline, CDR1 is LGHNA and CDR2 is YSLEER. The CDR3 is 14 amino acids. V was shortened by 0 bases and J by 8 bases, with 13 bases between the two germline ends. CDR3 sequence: CASSQDGAVGGYTF. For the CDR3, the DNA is TGCGCCAGCAGCCAAGATGGGGCGGTAGGAGGCTACACCTTC.